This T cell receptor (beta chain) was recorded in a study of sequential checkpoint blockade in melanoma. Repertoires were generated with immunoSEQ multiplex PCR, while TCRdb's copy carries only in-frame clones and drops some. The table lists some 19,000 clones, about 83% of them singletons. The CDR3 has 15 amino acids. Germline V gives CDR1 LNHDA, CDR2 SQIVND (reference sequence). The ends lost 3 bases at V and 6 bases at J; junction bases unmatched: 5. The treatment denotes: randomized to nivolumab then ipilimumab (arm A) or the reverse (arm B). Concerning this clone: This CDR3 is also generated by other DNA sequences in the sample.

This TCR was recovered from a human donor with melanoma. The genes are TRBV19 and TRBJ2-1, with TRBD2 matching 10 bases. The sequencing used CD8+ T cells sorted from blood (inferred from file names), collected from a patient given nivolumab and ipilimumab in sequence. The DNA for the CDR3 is TGTGCCAGTAGTATTACTAGCGGGGCTTTCAATGAGCAGTTCTTC. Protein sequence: CASSITSGAFNEQFF. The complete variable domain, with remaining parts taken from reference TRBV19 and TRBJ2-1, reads DGGITQSPKYLFRKEGQNVTLSCEQNLNHDAMYWYRQDPGQGLRLIYYSQIVNDFQKGDIAEGYSVSREKKESFPLTVTSAQKNPTAFYLCASSITSGAFNEQFFGPGTRLTVL.